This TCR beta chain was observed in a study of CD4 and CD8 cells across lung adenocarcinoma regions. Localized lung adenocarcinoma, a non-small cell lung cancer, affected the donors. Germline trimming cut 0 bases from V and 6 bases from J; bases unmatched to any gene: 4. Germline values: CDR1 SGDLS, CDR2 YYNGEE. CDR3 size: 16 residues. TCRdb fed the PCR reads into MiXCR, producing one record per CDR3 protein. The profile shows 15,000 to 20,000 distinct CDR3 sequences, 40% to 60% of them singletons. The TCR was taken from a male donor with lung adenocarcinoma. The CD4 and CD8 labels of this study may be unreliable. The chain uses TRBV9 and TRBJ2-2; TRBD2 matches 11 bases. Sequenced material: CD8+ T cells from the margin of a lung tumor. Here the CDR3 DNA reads TGTGCCAGCAGCGTAGAGAGTAGCGGGAGGGCCGGGGAGCTGTTTTTT. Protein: CASSVESSGRAGELFF. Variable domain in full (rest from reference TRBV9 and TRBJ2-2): DSGVTQTPKHLITATGQRVTLRCSPRSGDLSVYWYQQSLDQGLQFLIQYYNGEERAKGNILERFSAQQFPDLHSELNLSSLELGDSALYFCASSVESSGRAGELFFGEGSRLTVL.